This T cell receptor beta chain was identified during a study of blood T cell repertoires in COVID-19. Across the study: From the United States, Italy and Spain came samples of acute and convalescent COVID-19. PBMCs, B-cell-depleted T cells, or T cells were the source of the cDNA or gDNA that made up the material.

The CDR3 extends over 14 amino acids. J was trimmed by 10 bases and V by 4 bases; bases with no gene match: 11. Per germline, CDR1 KGHSH and CDR2 LQKENI. Per the study methods: Amplification with reference gene primers provided the estimates of nucleated cell counts. The assay was immunoSEQ multiplex PCR, and TCRdb's table has in-frame clones only and misses some. That table furnishes V, J and clone size, whereas the DNA furnished D and trimming. Altogether 150,000 to 200,000 clones are present, around nine tenths being singletons, with the ten largest covering roughly a sixth. The sequenced material came from peripheral blood. This TCR was sampled from a man in his sixties with active or convalescent COVID-19. The chain combines TRBV18 with TRBJ1-1; TRBD1 matches 8 bases. The CDR3 loop is CASSQGQGAFTAFF. DNA of the CDR3: TGTGCCAGCTCACAAGGACAGGGAGCGTTTACAGCTTTCTTT.